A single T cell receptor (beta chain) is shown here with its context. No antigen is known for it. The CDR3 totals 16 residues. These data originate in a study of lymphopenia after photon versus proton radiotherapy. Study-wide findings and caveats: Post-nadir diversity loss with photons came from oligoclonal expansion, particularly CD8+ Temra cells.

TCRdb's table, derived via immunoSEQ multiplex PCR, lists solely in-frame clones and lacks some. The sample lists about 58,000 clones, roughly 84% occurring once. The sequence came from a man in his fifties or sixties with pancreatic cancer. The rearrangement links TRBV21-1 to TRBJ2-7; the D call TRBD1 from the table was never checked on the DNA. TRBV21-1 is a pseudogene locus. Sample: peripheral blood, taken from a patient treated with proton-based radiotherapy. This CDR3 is CASSKARTGNPYEQYF. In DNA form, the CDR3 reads TGTGCCAGCAGCAAAGCGAGGACAGGGAACCCCTACGAGCAGTACTTC.